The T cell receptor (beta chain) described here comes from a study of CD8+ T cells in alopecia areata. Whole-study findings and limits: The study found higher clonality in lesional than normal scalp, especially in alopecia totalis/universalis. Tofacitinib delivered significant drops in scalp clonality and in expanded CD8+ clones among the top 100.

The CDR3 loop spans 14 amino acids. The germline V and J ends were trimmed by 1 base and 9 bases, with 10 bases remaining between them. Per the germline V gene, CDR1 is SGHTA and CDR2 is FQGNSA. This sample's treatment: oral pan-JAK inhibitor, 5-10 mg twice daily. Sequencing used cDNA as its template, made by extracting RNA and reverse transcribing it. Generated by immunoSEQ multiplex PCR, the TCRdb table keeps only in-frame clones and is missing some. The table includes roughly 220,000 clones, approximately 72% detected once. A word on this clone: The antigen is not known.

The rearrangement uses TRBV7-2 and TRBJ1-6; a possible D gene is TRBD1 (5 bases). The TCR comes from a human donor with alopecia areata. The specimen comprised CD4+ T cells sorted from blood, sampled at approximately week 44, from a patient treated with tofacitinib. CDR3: CASSLEGARSPLHF. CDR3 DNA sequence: TGTGCCAGCAGCTTAGAAGGGGCGCGTTCACCCCTCCACTTT. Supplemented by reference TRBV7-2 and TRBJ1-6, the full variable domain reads GAGVSQSPSNKVTEKGKDVELRCDPISGHTALYWYRQSLGQGLEFLIYFQGNSAPDKSGLPSDRFSAERTGGSVSTLTIQRTQQEDSAVYLCASSLEGARSPLHFGNGTRLTVT.